These 28 T cell receptor beta chains were all obtained from the same sample, sequenced in a study of tumor and adjacent non-tumor tissue in lung cancer. A modified ARM-PCR protocol with three rounds of nested PCR amplified TCRbeta. TCRdb itself ran the multiplex PCR reads through MiXCR, one entry per CDR3 protein. The table includes 120,000 or so distinct CDR3 sequences, approximately 66% detected once. The template was RNA from unsorted bulk tissue. The source material was lung tumor tissue. These receptors were taken from a man aged 25-45 years with non-small cell lung cancer.

Concerning this clonotype itself: An end of the junction differs from the germline gene, which may be a read error. V is TRBV7-8 and J is TRBJ2-3, with D unresolved. Germline V gene lookup returns CDR1 SGHVS and CDR2 FQNEAQ. The CDR3 loop spans 13 amino acids. The CDR3 is CASSLVPIDTEYF. CDR3 sequence (DNA): TGTGCCAGCAGCCTAGTACCCATAGATACGGAGTATTTT.

This clonotype was seen at least ten times. The chain has TRBV20-1 and TRBJ2-3; D may correspond to TRBD1 or TRBD2 (5 bases each). The CDR3 extends over 14 amino acids. Germline lookup yields CDR1 DFQATT and CDR2 SNEGSKA (reference sequence). V dropped 6 bases and J dropped 2 bases, with 15 bases sitting between them. The CDR3: CSANPGRLTDTQYF. CDR3 bases: TGCAGTGCAAACCCGGGACGCCTCACAGATACGCAGTATTTT.

In the case of this clonotype: No conserved phenylalanine or tryptophan is present at the end of the CDR3, so a read error is the likely explanation. The rearrangement uses TRBV29-1 and TRBJ2-7, with TRBD1 identical over 10 bases. V lost 4 bases, J lost 6 bases, and 9 bases stayed unmatched. This CDR3 region has 14 residues. From germline, CDR1 is SQVTM and CDR2 ANQGSEA. Here the CDR3 DNA reads TGCAGCGTTGCCTTAGGGACAGGGGCGTCCGAGCAGTACTTA. The encoded protein is CSVALGTGASEQYL.

This clonotype was recorded at least ten times. This chain joins TRBV20-1 and TRBJ2-3; D is undetermined. This CDR3 has 18 amino acids. The germline V and J ends were trimmed by 4 bases and 1 base, with 24 bases remaining between them. The germline CDR1 and CDR2 sequences are DFQATT and SNEGSKA (reference sequence). The CDR3 is CSATISPFRAEGTDTQYF. The CDR3 nucleotides read TGCAGTGCTACCATTTCCCCCTTTCGTGCTGAGGGCACAGATACGCAGTATTTT.

Details on this clonotype: The missing conserved phenylalanine or tryptophan at the end of this CDR3 makes a read error likely. The chain combines TRBV4-2 with TRBJ1-5; 8 bases are shared with TRBD1. The end of the DNA aligns better with TRBJ2-3, so the J call may be wrong. The CDR3 loop spans 15 amino acids. The V gene's germline CDR1 is LGHNA and CDR2 YNFKEQ. The CDR3 DNA follows: TGTGCCAGCAGCCCTGGGACAGGCCCCTATCAGCCCCAGTATTTG. It is translated as CASSPGTGPYQPQYL.

This chain joins TRBV29-1 and TRBJ2-7, with unresolved D. The length of the CDR3 is 11 residues. Trimming shortened V by 7 bases and J by 10 bases, and 17 bases separated the two germline ends. Germline CDR1 reads SQVTM; CDR2 reads ANQGSEA. Here the CDR3 reads CSDVLRAEQYF. The CDR3 DNA reads TGCAGCGATGTCTTAAGGGCCGAACAGTACTTC.

On this clonotype: This may be a read error, as it is one base from a much larger clone. This chain links TRBV5-8 with TRBJ2-1; weak D call: TRBD1 (5 bases). Trimming took off 0 bases at V and 10 bases at J, with 11 bases between the two ends. This CDR3 spans 13 amino acids. Germline assignment: CDR1 SGHTS and CDR2 YDEGEE. CDR3 residues: CASSLGGTPEQFF. CDR3 coding DNA: TGTGCCAGCAGCTTGGGGGGCACCCCCGAGCAGTTCTTC. Full variable domain (outside the CDR3, taken from reference TRBV5-8 and TRBJ2-1): EAGVTQSPTHLIKTRGQQATLRCSPISGHTSVYWYQQALGLGLQFLLWYDEGEERNRGNFPPRFSGRQFPNYSSELNVNALELEDSALYLCASSLGGTPEQFFGPGTRLTVL.

The V and J genes are TRBV6-5 and TRBJ2-7, with TRBD1 as a possible D gene (6 bases). The CDR3 is 13 residues long. V was clipped by 4 bases and J by 8 bases, with 15 bases between them. CDR1 is MNHEY and CDR2 is SVGAGI in the germline V gene. The CDR3 is CASSCRGVYKQYF. The CDR3 bases are TGTGCCAGCAGTTGCAGGGGTGTATACAAGCAGTACTTC.

V is TRBV20-1 and J is TRBJ2-7; 11 bases are shared with TRBD2. The CDR3 sequence is 20 residues long. Germline-derived CDR1 and CDR2 are DFQATT and SNEGSKA (reference sequence). The V gene end was trimmed by 1 base and the J gene end by 7 bases; junction bases not matched to a gene: 24. For the CDR3, the DNA is TGCAGTGCTAGAGTTTCGGGAAAGACTAGCGGGGCTTCTTCCTGTCGGGAGCAGTACTTC. As protein: CSARVSGKTSGASSCREQYF.

With regard to this clonotype: A read error may be the cause here, since a much bigger clone is one base away. DNA for the CDR3: TGCAGTGCTATGGGCGGGGCTAGGGAGCAGTACTTC. Amino acid sequence: CSAMGGAREQYF. The genes are TRBV20-1 and TRBJ2-7; tentatively, D is TRBD2 (6 bases). CDR1 is DFQATT and CDR2 is SNEGSKA in the germline V gene (reference sequence). This CDR3 has 12 amino acids. Trimming stripped 4 bases from V and 7 bases from J, with 14 bases between.

Comment on this clonotype: This may arise from a read error, as a much more abundant clone is one base away. The chain combines TRBV4-1 with TRBJ1-1; no reliable D call. Germline CDR1 and CDR2: MGHRA and YSYEKL. The CDR3 has 14 amino acids. CDR3 loop: CASIQEPGNTEAFF. The CDR3, as DNA: TGCGCCAGCATCCAAGAACCAGGCAACACTGAAGCTTTCTTT.

This clonotype was observed a handful of times. This may be a read error, as it is one base from a much larger clone. V gene TRBV29-1 combines with J gene TRBJ2-3; 8 positions match TRBD2. The CDR3 is 14 amino acids. Germline CDR1 is SQVTM and CDR2 is ANQGSEA. DNA for the CDR3: TGCAGCGCCGCAAAACTAGCGGTAGGTGATATGCAGTATTTT. As protein: CSAAKLAVGDMQYF.

This clonotype was picked up one time. V and J are TRBV6-5 and TRBJ2-3; D is uncertain. The CDR3 sequence is 12 residues long. From germline, CDR1 is MNHEY and CDR2 SVGAGI. V lost 2 bases to trimming and J lost 6 bases, with 6 bases between them. The CDR3 region has the DNA TGTGCCAGCAGTTACGCGTTGGATACGCAGTATTTT. Its translation: CASSYALDTQYF.

Note on this clonotype: A junction boundary mismatches the germline segment, possibly from a read error. This chain joins TRBV4-3 and TRBJ2-3; D is undetermined. Germline assignment: CDR1 LGHNA and CDR2 YSLEER. The CDR3 loop spans 16 amino acids. The CDR3 sequence: CASSQVKDLGTVTQYF. In nucleotides, the CDR3 is TGTGCCAGCAGCCAAGTAAAGGATCTGGGCACAGTTACGCAGTATTTT.

As for this clonotype: A read error is possible here, since a much larger clone lies one base away. This chain links TRBV20-1 with TRBJ2-1; no firm D call. There are 14 residues in the CDR3. Looked up from germline, CDR1 is DFQATT and CDR2 is SNEGSKA (reference sequence). The CDR3 sequence is CSARRFDSYDEQFF. The CDR3 DNA follows: TGCAGTGCTAGACGCTTTGACTCCTACGATGAGCAGTTCTTC.

The sample holds one count of this clonotype. Sequence at one end of the junction differs from germline and may be a read error. In nucleotides, the CDR3 is TGTGCCAGCTGCTCCTACTTAGGACAGGCTGGCAATGCGCAGTTCTTC. This codes for CASCSYLGQAGNAQFF. This sequence joins TRBV11-1 and TRBJ2-1; 7 bases are shared with TRBD1. Germline V gene lookup returns CDR1 SGHAT and CDR2 FQDESV (reference sequence). The CDR3 loop spans 16 amino acids.

As concerns this clonotype: It may be a read error: a sequence one base away is much more abundant. The CDR3 region is CSVRGTPSGGDHEQYF. The CDR3 nucleotides read TGCAGCGTTAGGGGCACCCCTAGCGGGGGTGACCACGAGCAGTACTTC. The chain joins TRBV29-1 to TRBJ2-7; TRBD2 matches at 10 bases. Germline V gene lookup returns CDR1 SQVTM and CDR2 ANQGSEA. Trimming removed 5 bases from V and 5 bases from J; junction bases left unmatched: 15. The CDR3 length is 16 residues.

The rearrangement uses TRBV6-5 and TRBJ1-1, with D possibly matching TRBD1 (5 bases). Germline-derived CDR1 and CDR2 are MNHEY and SVGAGI. The germline V and J ends were trimmed by 6 bases and 0 bases, with 11 bases remaining between them. The CDR3 is 14 amino acids. This CDR3 is CASRMDNLNTEAFF. CDR3 DNA: TGTGCCAGCAGAATGGACAACTTGAACACTGAAGCTTTCTTT.

The table lists this clonotype with a few counts. The J gene is TRBJ1-1, the V gene TRBV13; 8 bases match TRBD1. The germline V gene has CDR1 PRHDT and CDR2 FYEKMQ (reference sequence). The CDR3 totals 16 residues. V gave up 6 bases and J gave up 2 bases; unmatched junction bases: 11. The CDR3 protein is CASSDRGKAINTEAFF. Written as DNA, the CDR3 is TGTGCCAGCAGTGACAGGGGAAAAGCCATTAACACTGAAGCTTTCTTT.

Comments on this clonotype: Mismatch with germline at one junction end may stem from a read error. This chain connects TRBV6-5 to TRBJ2-1; TRBD1 matches at 7 bases. CDR1 is MNHEY and CDR2 is SVGAGI in the germline V gene. The CDR3 totals 16 residues. As DNA, the CDR3 is TGTGCCAGCAGTTACAGTCATAGGACAGGCTACTATGAGCAAATCTTC. Protein sequence: CASSYSHRTGYYEQIF.

As for this clonotype: The CDR3 ends on some other residue instead of the conserved phenylalanine or tryptophan, so this is likely a read error. The chain uses TRBV10-3 and TRBJ2-7, with 14 bases identical to TRBD2. V was clipped by 6 bases and J by 4 bases; unmatched bases: 5. The length of the CDR3 is 15 residues. The germline V gene encodes CDR1 ENHRY and CDR2 SYGVKD. In nucleotides, the CDR3 is TGTGCCATCAGGGAGACTAGCGGGGGGGGTTACGAGCAGTACACC. Protein product: CAIRETSGGGYEQYT.

Details on this clonotype: A read error may produce the germline difference seen at one junction end. The chain combines TRBV20-1 with TRBJ2-5, with D tentatively TRBD1 or TRBD2 (5 bases each). CDR1 and CDR2 (germline): DFQATT, SNEGSKA (reference sequence). This CDR3 is built from 15 residues. This CDR3 is CGAPDGVGVRETQYF. The CDR3 coding sequence is TGCGGTGCTCCAGACGGGGTGGGGGTCCGGGAGACCCAGTACTTC.

This clonotype came up a few times. A much larger clone is a single base away; this may be a read error. The chain joins TRBV29-1 to TRBJ1-2; no clear D gene. This CDR3 comprises 15 residues. V lost 3 bases and J 2 bases, leaving 16 bases between the germline ends. Germline V gene lookup returns CDR1 SQVTM and CDR2 ANQGSEA. The CDR3 protein is CSVDDHQTANYGYTF. In nucleotides, the CDR3 is TGCAGCGTTGATGACCATCAGACGGCAAACTATGGCTACACCTTC.

As to this clonotype: An end of the junction does not agree with germline; a read error may underlie this. This chain uses TRBV6-5 with TRBJ1-4; D is possibly TRBD1 (5 bases). The CDR3 consists of 16 residues. The germline V gene has CDR1 MNHEY and CDR2 SVGAGI. DNA for the CDR3: TGTGCCAACAGCCCCGAGATAGGGACGTGGAGAGTAAAACTGTTTTTC. This translates into CANSPEIGTWRVKLFF.

A note on this clonotype: The CDR3 ends on some other residue instead of the conserved phenylalanine or tryptophan, so this is likely a read error. The V and J genes are TRBV11-2 and TRBJ2-7; no definite D call. CDR3 length equals 13 residues. Per germline, CDR1 SGHAT and CDR2 FQNNGV. The DNA for the CDR3 is TGTGTCAGCAGCTCCCAATCCGGCTACGAGCAGTACATC. Amino acids: CVSSSQSGYEQYI.

Note on this clonotype: A junction end diverges from the germline sequence, so it may reflect a read error. V and J are TRBV29-1 and TRBJ2-2; weak D call: TRBD2 (7 bases). The CDR3 is 15 amino acids. The V gene's germline CDR1 is SQVTM and CDR2 ANQGSEA. Written as DNA, the CDR3 is TGCAACGTTGAGGTGGGACAAATAGGCGCGGGGGAGCTGGTTTTT. It yields the protein CNVEVGQIGAGELVF.

Regarding this clonotype: Being one base from a much bigger clone, this may be a read error. The chain combines TRBV20-1 with TRBJ2-7; perhaps TRBD2 as D (6 bases). Germline values: CDR1 DFQATT, CDR2 SNEGSKA (reference sequence). The CDR3 loop spans 13 amino acids. V lost 1 base, J lost 8 bases, and 15 bases lay in between. In DNA, the CDR3 is TGCAGTGCTAGAGGCGCTAGCGAATACAAGCAGTACTTC. This translates into CSARGASEYKQYF.

Comments on this clonotype: One base away lies a much larger clone, so this may be a sequencing read error. The rearrangement links TRBV20-1 to TRBJ1-1; TRBD1 is a possible D gene (6 bases). This CDR3 has 12 residues. Germline CDR1 is DFQATT and CDR2 is SNEGSKA (reference sequence). V lost 6 bases and J lost 3, with 11 bases in between. The CDR3 loop reads CSAHKGDTEAFF. In DNA form, the CDR3 reads TGCAGTGCACACAAGGGGGACACTGAAGCTTTCTTT.